Listed below are T cell receptor beta chains from one sample, sequenced in a study of graft-versus-host responses after intestinal transplantation. Sequencing used immunoSEQ multiplex PCR; TCRdb keeps in-frame clones, though not all of them. The data contain approximately 9,000 clones, approximately 90% of them singletons. The material was PBMCs, obtained around 30 days after intestinal transplant. The origin of the receptors is a human patient who received an intestinal transplant, so some T cells may come from the graft donor. The CDR3 runs from the conserved cysteine through the conserved F or W. Each record gives: CDR3 length, V gene, J gene, D gene, clone size, CDR3 DNA, CDR3 protein. The D gene is left open where the match is weak. For some rows the clone size is stated as once, few or many, or as a class when expanded; others skip it.

cdr3_length: 13
v_call: TRBV6-5
j_call: TRBJ2-7
d_call: .
clone_size: .
cdr3_nt: TGTGCCAGCAGTTACTCTTCCTCCTACGAGCAGTACTTC
cdr3_aa: CASSYSSSYEQYF

cdr3_length: 15
v_call: TRBV6-5
j_call: TRBJ2-1
d_call: .
clone_size: once
cdr3_nt: TGTGCCAGCAGTTCCCCCATGGATCCGGGGGATGAGCAGTTCTTC
cdr3_aa: CASSSPMDPGDEQFF

cdr3_length: 12
v_call: TRBV9
j_call: TRBJ2-2
d_call: .
clone_size: .
cdr3_nt: TGTGCCAGCAGCCCGCGTCCCGGGGAGCTGTTTTTT
cdr3_aa: CASSPRPGELFF

cdr3_length: 14
v_call: TRBV2
j_call: TRBJ1-2
d_call: TRBD1
clone_size: once
cdr3_nt: TGTGCCAGTTCCGGGACAGGAAAAGAATCTGGCTACACCTTC
cdr3_aa: CASSGTGKESGYTF

cdr3_length: 15
v_call: TRBV6-5
j_call: TRBJ2-1
d_call: .
clone_size: .
cdr3_nt: TGTGCCAGCAGTTACATGCTTAGCTCCTACAATGAGCAGTTCTTC
cdr3_aa: CASSYMLSSYNEQFF

cdr3_length: 14
v_call: TRBV9
j_call: TRBJ2-7
d_call: TRBD2
clone_size: .
cdr3_nt: TGTGCCAGCAGCGTAGAGGGAGGGCGGGACGAGCAGTACTTC
cdr3_aa: CASSVEGGRDEQYF

cdr3_length: 15
v_call: TRBV9
j_call: TRBJ1-3
d_call: TRBD1
clone_size: .
cdr3_nt: TGTGCCAGCAGCAACACAGGGGAATCTGGAAACACCATATATTTT
cdr3_aa: CASSNTGESGNTIYF

cdr3_length: 13
v_call: TRBV6-6
j_call: TRBJ1-1
d_call: .
clone_size: .
cdr3_nt: TGTGCCAGCAGCCAGGACATAAACACTGAAGCTTTCTTT
cdr3_aa: CASSQDINTEAFF

cdr3_length: 16
v_call: TRBV6-1
j_call: TRBJ2-5
d_call: TRBD2
clone_size: .
cdr3_nt: TGTGCCAGCAGTGAACCAATGGGTAGCGGGGGGGAGACCCAGTACTTC
cdr3_aa: CASSEPMGSGGETQYF

cdr3_length: 14
v_call: TRBV7-9
j_call: TRBJ1-2
d_call: .
clone_size: .
cdr3_nt: TGTGCCAGCACCTCGGGCCAGATGAACTATGGCTACACCTTC
cdr3_aa: CASTSGQMNYGYTF

cdr3_length: 13
v_call: TRBV19
j_call: TRBJ2-3
d_call: .
clone_size: .
cdr3_nt: TGTGCCAGTAGTATTGGCAGCACAGATACGCAGTATTTT
cdr3_aa: CASSIGSTDTQYF

cdr3_length: 15
v_call: TRBV11-3
j_call: TRBJ2-3
d_call: TRBD1
clone_size: .
cdr3_nt: TGTGCCAGCAGCTTAGGGACAGGGGAGACAGATACGCAGTATTTT
cdr3_aa: CASSLGTGETDTQYF

cdr3_length: 14
v_call: TRBV7-9
j_call: TRBJ1-2
d_call: .
clone_size: once
cdr3_nt: TGTGCCAGCAGCCCCCCGGGAGGCGGCTATGGCTACACCTTC
cdr3_aa: CASSPPGGGYGYTF

cdr3_length: 13
v_call: TRBV5-4
j_call: TRBJ2-7
d_call: TRBD1
clone_size: .
cdr3_nt: TGTGCCAGCAGCGGGGACAGGGACTACGAGCAGTACTTC
cdr3_aa: CASSGDRDYEQYF

cdr3_length: 18
v_call: TRBV2
j_call: TRBJ2-2
d_call: TRBD1
clone_size: .
cdr3_nt: TGTGCCAGCAGTGAAACCGAAGGGGGCGTTTTTGGCACCGGGGAGCTGTTTTTT
cdr3_aa: CASSETEGGVFGTGELFF

cdr3_length: 18
v_call: TRBV4-1
j_call: TRBJ1-1
d_call: TRBD1
clone_size: .
cdr3_nt: TGCGCCAGCAGCCAAGTATCCCGTGCCAGGGGGCCGCGCACTGAAGCTTTCTTT
cdr3_aa: CASSQVSRARGPRTEAFF

cdr3_length: 14
v_call: TRBV4-1
j_call: TRBJ1-6
d_call: .
clone_size: .
cdr3_nt: TGCGCCAGCAGCCAAGAACAGGGTTCTTCACCCCTCCACTTT
cdr3_aa: CASSQEQGSSPLHF

cdr3_length: 15
v_call: TRBV6-5
j_call: TRBJ1-2
d_call: TRBD1
clone_size: once
cdr3_nt: TGTGCCAGCATCCCCCGACAGGGATCTAACTATGGCTACACCTTC
cdr3_aa: CASIPRQGSNYGYTF

cdr3_length: 14
v_call: TRBV27
j_call: TRBJ2-7
d_call: .
clone_size: .
cdr3_nt: TGTGCCAGCATGGGGGTGGAGGAACCCTACGAGCAGTACTTC
cdr3_aa: CASMGVEEPYEQYF

cdr3_length: 15
v_call: TRBV6-4
j_call: TRBJ2-1
d_call: .
clone_size: .
cdr3_nt: TGTGCCAGCAGTGACTCGAGGGACTCCTACAATGAGCAGTTCTTC
cdr3_aa: CASSDSRDSYNEQFF

cdr3_length: 14
v_call: TRBV28
j_call: TRBJ2-1
d_call: TRBD2
clone_size: .
cdr3_nt: TGTGCCAGCAGTCTAGGACTAGCGGGGGGGATGTGGTTCTTC
cdr3_aa: CASSLGLAGGMWFF

cdr3_length: 14
v_call: TRBV4-1
j_call: TRBJ1-1
d_call: .
clone_size: .
cdr3_nt: TGCGCCAGCAGCCAACGTGAGGGGGAGGAAGAAGCTTTCTTT
cdr3_aa: CASSQREGEEEAFF

cdr3_length: 15
v_call: TRBV6-1
j_call: TRBJ2-1
d_call: TRBD1
clone_size: .
cdr3_nt: TGTGCCAGCAGTGAGTTGTCAGGGGGTTACAATGAGCAGTTCTTC
cdr3_aa: CASSELSGGYNEQFF

cdr3_length: 14
v_call: TRBV10-2
j_call: TRBJ1-1
d_call: .
clone_size: .
cdr3_nt: TGCGCCAGCGCGGACAGTACGATGAACACTGAAGCTTTCTTT
cdr3_aa: CASADSTMNTEAFF

cdr3_length: 16
v_call: TRBV27
j_call: TRBJ2-3
d_call: .
clone_size: once
cdr3_nt: TGTGCCAGCAGTTTATCTCTGGACAGTAGCACAGATACGCAGTATTTT
cdr3_aa: CASSLSLDSSTDTQYF

cdr3_length: 13
v_call: TRBV6-1
j_call: TRBJ1-1
d_call: .
clone_size: .
cdr3_nt: TGTGCCAGCAGCGATCGAGGGTTCGGTGAAGCTTTCTTT
cdr3_aa: CASSDRGFGEAFF

cdr3_length: 15
v_call: TRBV7-6
j_call: TRBJ2-7
d_call: TRBD2
clone_size: .
cdr3_nt: TGTGCCAGCAGCTCGACTAGCGGGGGCTCCTACGAGCAGTACTTC
cdr3_aa: CASSSTSGGSYEQYF

cdr3_length: 13
v_call: TRBV6-6
j_call: TRBJ1-2
d_call: .
clone_size: .
cdr3_nt: TGTGCCATCCTTAACGACAGTAACTATGGCTACACCTTC
cdr3_aa: CAILNDSNYGYTF

cdr3_length: 15
v_call: TRBV19
j_call: TRBJ1-1
d_call: .
clone_size: .
cdr3_nt: TGTGCCAGTAGTATAGCGGCAGGGGTCGGCACTGAAGCTTTCTTT
cdr3_aa: CASSIAAGVGTEAFF

cdr3_length: 13
v_call: TRBV5-7
j_call: TRBJ1-1
d_call: .
clone_size: .
cdr3_nt: TGTGCCAGCAGCTTGGAGGGGGGGGCTGAAGCTTTCTTT
cdr3_aa: CASSLEGGAEAFF

cdr3_length: 16
v_call: TRBV6-7
j_call: TRBJ2-1
d_call: .
clone_size: .
cdr3_nt: TGTGCCAGCGCCCACGTCTCCGGGACCACTTACAATGAGCAGTTCTTC
cdr3_aa: CASAHVSGTTYNEQFF

cdr3_length: 13
v_call: TRBV6-4
j_call: TRBJ2-1
d_call: .
clone_size: .
cdr3_nt: TGTGCCCGACTTGACAGCTCCTACAATGAGCAGTTCTTC
cdr3_aa: CARLDSSYNEQFF

cdr3_length: 18
v_call: TRBV2
j_call: TRBJ1-3
d_call: .
clone_size: .
cdr3_nt: TGTGCCAGCAGCGCCACAACCGGCCGGGTGAGCTCTGGAAACACCATATATTTT
cdr3_aa: CASSATTGRVSSGNTIYF

cdr3_length: 15
v_call: TRBV6-1
j_call: TRBJ2-7
d_call: .
clone_size: .
cdr3_nt: TGTGCCAGCAGTGAAAGGGCGGGGGCGGTGTACGAGCAGTACTTC
cdr3_aa: CASSERAGAVYEQYF

cdr3_length: 16
v_call: TRBV4-1
j_call: TRBJ2-1
d_call: TRBD2
clone_size: .
cdr3_nt: TGCGCCAGCAGCCAAGAGGATTGGGAGGGAATCAATGAGCAGTTCTTC
cdr3_aa: CASSQEDWEGINEQFF

cdr3_length: 15
v_call: TRBV4-1
j_call: TRBJ2-3
d_call: TRBD2
clone_size: .
cdr3_nt: TGCGCCAGCAGCCAACAAGCGGGGTCGGGAGATACGCAGTATTTT
cdr3_aa: CASSQQAGSGDTQYF

cdr3_length: 16
v_call: TRBV18
j_call: TRBJ2-7
d_call: .
clone_size: .
cdr3_nt: TGTGCCAGCTCAAGCCGCCGGGACGTTTTTCCCTACGAGCAGTACTTC
cdr3_aa: CASSSRRDVFPYEQYF

cdr3_length: 12
v_call: TRBV27
j_call: TRBJ2-6
d_call: .
clone_size: .
cdr3_nt: TGTGCCAGCAGCTCTGGGGCCAACGTCCTGACTTTC
cdr3_aa: CASSSGANVLTF

cdr3_length: 15
v_call: TRBV10-1
j_call: TRBJ2-7
d_call: .
clone_size: .
cdr3_nt: TGCGCCAGCAGCCTCGAACAGGGACCTATCTACGAGCAGTACTTC
cdr3_aa: CASSLEQGPIYEQYF

cdr3_length: 18
v_call: TRBV4-1
j_call: TRBJ2-2
d_call: TRBD2
clone_size: .
cdr3_nt: TGCGCCAGCAGCCAAGTAATCCTCCTAGCGGGGAACACCGGGGAGCTGTTTTTT
cdr3_aa: CASSQVILLAGNTGELFF

cdr3_length: 20
v_call: TRBV21-1
j_call: TRBJ2-1
d_call: .
clone_size: .
cdr3_nt: TGTGCCAGCAGCAACCTCTTAGGGTCCGCGGGGGTTCGAGCCTACAATGAGCAGTTCTTC
cdr3_aa: CASSNLLGSAGVRAYNEQFF

cdr3_length: 14
v_call: TRBV5-1
j_call: TRBJ1-2
d_call: TRBD1
clone_size: .
cdr3_nt: TGCGCCAGCAGCTTGGGACAGGGAGTCTATGGCTACACCTTC
cdr3_aa: CASSLGQGVYGYTF

cdr3_length: 15
v_call: TRBV7-9
j_call: TRBJ1-1
d_call: .
clone_size: .
cdr3_nt: TGTGCCAGCAGCTCCCGGGACGATTTGAACACTGAAGCTTTCTTT
cdr3_aa: CASSSRDDLNTEAFF

cdr3_length: 14
v_call: TRBV5-5
j_call: TRBJ1-4
d_call: .
clone_size: .
cdr3_nt: TGTGCCAGCAGCTTCGAGGTCCATAATGAAAAACTGTTTTTT
cdr3_aa: CASSFEVHNEKLFF

cdr3_length: 13
v_call: TRBV7-9
j_call: TRBJ2-7
d_call: .
clone_size: .
cdr3_nt: TGTGCCAGCACCGACAGCGGTTCCTACGAGCAGTACTTC
cdr3_aa: CASTDSGSYEQYF

cdr3_length: 12
v_call: TRBV5-4
j_call: TRBJ2-7
d_call: .
clone_size: .
cdr3_nt: TGTGCCAGCAGCCTCGAGGCGGACGAGCAGTACTTC
cdr3_aa: CASSLEADEQYF

cdr3_length: 13
v_call: TRBV11-2
j_call: TRBJ1-1
d_call: .
clone_size: .
cdr3_nt: TGTGCCAGCAGCCAAACAGCAAACACTGAAGCTTTCTTT
cdr3_aa: CASSQTANTEAFF

cdr3_length: 13
v_call: TRBV2
j_call: TRBJ2-5
d_call: .
clone_size: .
cdr3_nt: TGTGCCAGCAGTCCGGCCTCCATCGTGACCCAGTACTTC
cdr3_aa: CASSPASIVTQYF

cdr3_length: 15
v_call: TRBV5-4
j_call: TRBJ1-1
d_call: TRBD1
clone_size: .
cdr3_nt: TGTGCCAGCAGAAATACCGGGACAGTGAACACTGAAGCTTTCTTT
cdr3_aa: CASRNTGTVNTEAFF

cdr3_length: 13
v_call: TRBV27
j_call: TRBJ2-4
d_call: TRBD2
clone_size: .
cdr3_nt: TGTGCCAGCAGTTTATTCGGGGGGGACATTCAGTACTTC
cdr3_aa: CASSLFGGDIQYF

cdr3_length: 15
v_call: TRBV15
j_call: TRBJ1-1
d_call: .
clone_size: .
cdr3_nt: TGTGCCACCAGCAGAGATTCGGGGACGGGGACTGAAGCTTTCTTT
cdr3_aa: CATSRDSGTGTEAFF

cdr3_length: 15
v_call: TRBV11-1
j_call: TRBJ2-1
d_call: .
clone_size: .
cdr3_nt: TGTGCCAGCAGGTCTCTGGGGAGCTCCTACAATGAGCAGTTCTTC
cdr3_aa: CASRSLGSSYNEQFF